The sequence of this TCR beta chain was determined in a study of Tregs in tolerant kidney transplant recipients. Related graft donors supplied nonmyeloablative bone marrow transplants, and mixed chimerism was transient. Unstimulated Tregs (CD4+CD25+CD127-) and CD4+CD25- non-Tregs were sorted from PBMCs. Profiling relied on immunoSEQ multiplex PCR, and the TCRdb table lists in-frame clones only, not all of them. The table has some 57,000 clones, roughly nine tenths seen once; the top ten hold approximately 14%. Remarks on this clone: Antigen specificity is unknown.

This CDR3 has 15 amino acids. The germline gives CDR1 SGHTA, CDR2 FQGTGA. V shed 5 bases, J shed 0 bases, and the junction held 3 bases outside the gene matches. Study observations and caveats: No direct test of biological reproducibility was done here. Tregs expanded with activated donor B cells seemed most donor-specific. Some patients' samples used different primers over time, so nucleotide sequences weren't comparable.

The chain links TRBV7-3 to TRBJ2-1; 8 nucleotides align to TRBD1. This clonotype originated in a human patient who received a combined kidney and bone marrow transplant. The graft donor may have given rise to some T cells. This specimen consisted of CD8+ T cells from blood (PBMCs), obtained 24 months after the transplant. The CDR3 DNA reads TGTGCCAGCAGCCGGACAGGGAGCTCCTACAATGAGCAGTTCTTC. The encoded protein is CASSRTGSSYNEQFF.